The 11 T cell receptor beta chains listed next were all sequenced from one sample in a study of spatial heterogeneity in lung cancer. The time point was: sample taken at primary tumor resection. MiXCR was run by TCRdb on the 5' RACE reads, yielding one entry per CDR3 protein. The sample records more than 35,000 distinct CDR3 sequences, roughly 5.4% being singletons. The sample consisted of PBMCs, taken at surgery. Source of these receptors: a female donor with early-stage non-small cell lung cancer.

The J gene is TRBJ1-5, the V gene TRBV19; a weak D match, TRBD1 (5 bases). V was shortened by 8 bases and J by 8 bases, with 22 bases between the two germline ends. The CDR3 contains 15 residues. The germline CDR1 and CDR2 sequences are LNHDA and SQIVND (reference sequence). CDR3 region: CASGQRGALGEPQHF. In DNA, the CDR3 is TGTGCCAGTGGCCAGCGAGGGGCCCTCGGGGAGCCCCAGCATTTT.

This clonotype was detected ten times or more. The V and J genes are TRBV9 and TRBJ2-3, with D perhaps TRBD1 or TRBD2 (6 bases each). V lost 4 bases to trimming and J lost 5 bases, with 17 bases between them. This CDR3 region has 15 residues. In germline, CDR1 is SGDLS, CDR2 YYNGEE. The CDR3 nucleotides are TGTGCCAGCAGCCCCGAAGGGGGGTCGGGAGATACGCAGTATTTT. Translation gives CASSPEGGSGDTQYF.

The chain employs TRBV7-6 and TRBJ2-1, with TRBD1 identical over 7 bases. The CDR3 is 16 residues long. The germline gives CDR1 SGHVS, CDR2 FNYEAQ. J gave up 6 bases and V 1 base, and 9 bases lay outside the gene matches. CDR3 sequence (DNA): TGTGCCAGCAGCTTAGGTAGACAGGGTATTGGCAATGAGCAGTTCTTC. This codes for CASSLGRQGIGNEQFF.

This clonotype has at least ten counts. The rearrangement joins TRBV2 to TRBJ1-6; a possible D gene is TRBD1 (5 bases). The CDR3 has 18 residues. In germline, CDR1 is SNHLY, CDR2 FYNNEI. V shed 0 bases and J shed 7 bases, with 19 bases lying between them. The CDR3 region is CASSEALRGTGKNSPLHF. Written as DNA, the CDR3 is TGTGCCAGCAGTGAAGCGCTTCGGGGGACGGGGAAAAATTCACCCCTCCACTTT.

This clonotype appeared many times. The CDR3 spells CASSWAGYNSPLHF. The CDR3 nucleotides read TGTGCCAGCAGCTGGGCGGGTTATAATTCACCCCTCCACTTT. The chain recombines TRBV11-2 with TRBJ1-6; D unclear. The CDR3 has 14 amino acids. From germline, CDR1 is SGHAT and CDR2 FQNNGV. Trimming pared 4 bases from V and 4 bases from J, leaving 8 bases between.

At least ten counts were recorded for this clonotype. The J gene is TRBJ2-1, the V gene TRBV4-1; the D gene is possibly TRBD2 (5 bases). Germline-derived CDR1 and CDR2 are MGHRA and YSYEKL. V was cut by 2 bases and J by 6 bases, with 17 bases left in between. The CDR3 extends over 16 amino acids. This chain's CDR3 is CASSQYQVPSGNEQFF. CDR3 DNA sequence: TGCGCCAGCAGCCAATATCAGGTTCCAAGCGGCAATGAGCAGTTCTTC.

This clonotype was found many times. The chain employs TRBV10-3 and TRBJ1-6; D is unclear. CDR3 size: 15 residues. In germline, CDR1 is ENHRY, CDR2 SYGVKD. Trimming pared 6 bases from V and 5 bases from J, leaving 14 bases between. CDR3 residues: CAIRGESGDNSPLHF. Here the CDR3 DNA reads TGTGCCATCAGAGGAGAATCCGGGGATAATTCACCCCTCCACTTT.

This clonotype was seen a few times. The chain carries TRBV6-8 and TRBJ1-5; the D is unclear. Germline CDR1 and CDR2: MNHGY and SAAAGT. Trimming cost V 5 bases and J 0 bases, with 11 bases left between them. This CDR3 spans 15 amino acids. The CDR3 nucleotides read TGTGCCAGCAGTCGAACTAGGGTTAGCAATCAGCCCCAGCATTTT. Translating it yields CASSRTRVSNQPQHF.

The gene calls are TRBV7-2 and TRBJ2-3; D may be TRBD1 (5 bases). Looked up from germline, CDR1 is SGHTA and CDR2 is FQGNSA. The CDR3 spans 14 residues. The V gene lost 4 bases and the J gene lost 1 base, with 9 bases spanning the gap. CDR3 in amino acids: CASSYGAGTDTQYF. CDR3 DNA sequence: TGTGCCAGCAGCTATGGGGCGGGCACAGATACGCAGTATTTT.

The V gene is TRBV5-5, the J gene TRBJ1-1; 7 bases agree with TRBD1. This CDR3 comprises 13 residues. Germline CDR1 is SGHKS and CDR2 is YYEKEE (reference sequence). With V trimmed by 3 bases and J by 9 bases, 8 bases remained unmatched. CDR3 loop: CASSWTTGEKAFF. The CDR3 DNA is TGTGCCAGCAGCTGGACCACAGGGGAGAAAGCTTTCTTT.

The chain couples TRBV25-1 to TRBJ2-5, with 7 nucleotides matching TRBD2. V gave up 1 base and J gave up 5 bases; unmatched junction bases: 4. The CDR3 consists of 14 residues. Germline V gene sequence: CDR1 MGHDK, CDR2 SYGVNS. The CDR3 DNA follows: TGTGCCAGCAGTGAATGGGAGGGGCGGGAGACCCAGTACTTC. Protein product: CASSEWEGRETQYF. The variable domain in full, with the rest retrieved from reference TRBV25-1 and TRBJ2-5, is EADIYQTPRYLVIGTGKKITLECSQTMGHDKMYWYQQDPGMELHLIHYSYGVNSTEKGDLSSESTVSRIRTEHFPLTLESARPSHTSQYLCASSEWEGRETQYFGPGTRLLVL.